This record concerns one T cell receptor beta chain sequence. CDR1 and CDR2 (germline): MNHEY, SVGAGI. CDR3 size: 17 residues. V was pared by 1 base and J by 0 bases, with 6 bases of the junction left unmatched. TCRdb redid the calling of the PCR reads with MiXCR, one entry per CDR3 protein. The sample shows about 11,000 distinct CDR3 sequences, approximately 53% of them seen only once. The data are from a study of CD4 and CD8 cells across lung adenocarcinoma regions. Localized lung adenocarcinoma, a non-small cell lung cancer, affected the donors. Sequencing was carried out using CD4+ T cells from the center of a lung tumor. The chain uses TRBV6-5 and TRBJ1-3, with 7 nucleotides matching TRBD1. This sequence originates from a male donor with lung adenocarcinoma. The CD4 and CD8 labels of this study may be unreliable. The CDR3 protein is CASSYYPRGSSGNTIYF. The CDR3 DNA is TGTGCCAGCAGTTACTACCCCAGGGGGAGCTCTGGAAACACCATATATTTT.